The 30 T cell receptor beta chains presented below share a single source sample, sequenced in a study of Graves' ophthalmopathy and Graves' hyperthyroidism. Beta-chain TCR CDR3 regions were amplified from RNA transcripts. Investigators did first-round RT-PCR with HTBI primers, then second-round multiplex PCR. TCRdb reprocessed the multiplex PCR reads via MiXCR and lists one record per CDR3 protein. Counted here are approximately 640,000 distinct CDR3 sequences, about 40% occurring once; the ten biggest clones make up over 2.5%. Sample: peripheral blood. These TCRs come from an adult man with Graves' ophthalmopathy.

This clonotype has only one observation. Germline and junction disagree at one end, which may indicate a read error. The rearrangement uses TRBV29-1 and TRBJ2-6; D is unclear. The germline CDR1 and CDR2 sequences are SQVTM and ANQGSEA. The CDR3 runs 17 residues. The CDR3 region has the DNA TGCGGCGTTGTGACGGGCCCGGACCCCTCTGGGGCCAACGTCCTGACTTTC. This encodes CGVVTGPDPSGANVLTF.

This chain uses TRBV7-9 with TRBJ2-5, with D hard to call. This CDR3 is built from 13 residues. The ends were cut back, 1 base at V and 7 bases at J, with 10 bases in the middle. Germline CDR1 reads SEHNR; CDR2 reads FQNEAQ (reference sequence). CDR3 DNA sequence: TGTGCCAGCAGCTTAGAAGGGCGCGGGACCCAGTACTTC. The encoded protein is CASSLEGRGTQYF.

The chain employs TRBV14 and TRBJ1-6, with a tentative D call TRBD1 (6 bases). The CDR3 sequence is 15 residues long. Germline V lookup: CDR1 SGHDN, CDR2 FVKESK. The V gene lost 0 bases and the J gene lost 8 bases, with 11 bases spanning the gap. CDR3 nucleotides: TGTGCCAGCAGCCAAGATTGGGGGGCATATTCACCCCTCCACTTT. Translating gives CASSQDWGAYSPLHF.

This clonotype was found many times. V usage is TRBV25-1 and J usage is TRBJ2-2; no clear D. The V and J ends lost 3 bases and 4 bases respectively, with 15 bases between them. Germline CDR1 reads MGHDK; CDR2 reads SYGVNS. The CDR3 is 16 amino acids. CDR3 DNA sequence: TGTGCCAGCAGTGAGCCTACAGTGCCGGGCACCGGGGAGCTGTTTTTT. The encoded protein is CASSEPTVPGTGELFF.

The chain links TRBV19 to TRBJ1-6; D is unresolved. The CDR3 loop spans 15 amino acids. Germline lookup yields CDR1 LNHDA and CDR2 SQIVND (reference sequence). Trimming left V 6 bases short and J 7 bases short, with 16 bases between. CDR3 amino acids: CASRPEQTTNSPLHF. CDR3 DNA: TGTGCCAGTAGACCTGAACAGACTACAAATTCACCCCTCCACTTT.

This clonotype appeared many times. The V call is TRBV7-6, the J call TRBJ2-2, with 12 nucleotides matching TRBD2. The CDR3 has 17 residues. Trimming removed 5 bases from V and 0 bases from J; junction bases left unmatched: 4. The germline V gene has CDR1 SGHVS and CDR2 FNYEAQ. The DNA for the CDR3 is TGTGCCAGCAGCAGACTAGCGGGGGCACCGAACACCGGGGAGCTGTTTTTT. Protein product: CASSRLAGAPNTGELFF. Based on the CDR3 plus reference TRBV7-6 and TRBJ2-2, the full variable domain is GAGVSQSPRYKVTKRGQDVALRCDPISGHVSLYWYRQALGQGPEFLTYFNYEAQQDKSGLPNDRFSAERPEGSISTLTIQRTEQRDSAMYRCASSRLAGAPNTGELFFGEGSRLTVL.

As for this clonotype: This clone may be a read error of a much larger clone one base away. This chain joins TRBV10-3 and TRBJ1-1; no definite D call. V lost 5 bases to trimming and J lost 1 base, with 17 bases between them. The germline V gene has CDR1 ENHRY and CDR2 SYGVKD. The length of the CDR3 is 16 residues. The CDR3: CAISSTHGIPNTEAFF. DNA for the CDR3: TGTGCCATCAGTTCGACACACGGAATTCCGAACACTGAAGCTTTCTTT.

This CDR3 reads CSARPLAGLNTGELFF. The DNA for the CDR3 is TGCAGTGCTAGGCCCTTAGCGGGCCTCAACACCGGGGAGCTGTTTTTT. V gene TRBV20-1 combines with J gene TRBJ2-2; 7 nucleotides align to TRBD2. The CDR3 has 16 residues. Germline CDR1 reads DFQATT; CDR2 reads SNEGSKA (reference sequence). Germline trimming cut 3 bases from V and 2 bases from J; bases unmatched to any gene: 9.

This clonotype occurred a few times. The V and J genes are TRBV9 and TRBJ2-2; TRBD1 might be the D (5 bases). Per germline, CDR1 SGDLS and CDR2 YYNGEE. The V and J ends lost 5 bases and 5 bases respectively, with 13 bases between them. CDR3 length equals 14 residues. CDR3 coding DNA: TGTGCCAGCAGACCCAGGGTCGGAACCGGGGAGCTGTTTTTT. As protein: CASRPRVGTGELFF. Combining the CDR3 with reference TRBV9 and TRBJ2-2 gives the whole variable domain DSGVTQTPKHLITATGQRVTLRCSPRSGDLSVYWYQQSLDQGLQFLIQYYNGEERAKGNILERFSAQQFPDLHSELNLSSLELGDSALYFCASRPRVGTGELFFGEGSRLTVL.

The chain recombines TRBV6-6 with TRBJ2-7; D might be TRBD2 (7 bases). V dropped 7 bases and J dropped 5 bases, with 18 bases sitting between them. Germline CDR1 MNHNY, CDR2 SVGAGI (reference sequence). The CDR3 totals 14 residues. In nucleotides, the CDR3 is TGTGCCAGCACTCCCGGGGGGCCAACCGACGAGCAGTACTTC. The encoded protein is CASTPGGPTDEQYF.

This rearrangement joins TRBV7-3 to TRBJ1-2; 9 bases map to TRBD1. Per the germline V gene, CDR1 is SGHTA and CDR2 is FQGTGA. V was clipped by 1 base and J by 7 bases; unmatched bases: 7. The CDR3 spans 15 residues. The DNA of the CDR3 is TGTGCCAGCAGCTTAAGTGGACAGGGGCGGTCTGGCTACACCTTC. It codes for CASSLSGQGRSGYTF.

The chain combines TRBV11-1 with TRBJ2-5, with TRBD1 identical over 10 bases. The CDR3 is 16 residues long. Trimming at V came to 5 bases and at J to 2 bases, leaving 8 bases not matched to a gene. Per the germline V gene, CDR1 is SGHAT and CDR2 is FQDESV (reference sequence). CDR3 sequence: CASSTPPGQGQETQYF. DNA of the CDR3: TGTGCCAGCAGCACTCCCCCGGGACAGGGGCAAGAGACCCAGTACTTC.

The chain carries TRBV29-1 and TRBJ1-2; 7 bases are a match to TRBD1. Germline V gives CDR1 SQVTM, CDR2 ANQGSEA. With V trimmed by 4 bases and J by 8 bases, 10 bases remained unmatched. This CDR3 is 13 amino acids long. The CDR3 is CSVAQGQLLGYTF. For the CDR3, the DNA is TGCAGCGTTGCTCAGGGACAGCTTCTCGGCTACACCTTC. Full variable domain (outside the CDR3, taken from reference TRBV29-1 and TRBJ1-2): SAVISQKPSRDICQRGTSLTIQCQVDSQVTMMFWYRQQPGQSLTLIATANQGSEATYESGFVIDKFPISRPNLTFSTLTVSNMSPEDSSIYLCSVAQGQLLGYTFGSGTRLTVV.

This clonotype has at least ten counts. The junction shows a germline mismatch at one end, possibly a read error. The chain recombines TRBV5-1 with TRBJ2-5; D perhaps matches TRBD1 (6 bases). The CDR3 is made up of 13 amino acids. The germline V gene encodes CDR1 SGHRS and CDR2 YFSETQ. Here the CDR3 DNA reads TGTGCCAGCAGTTCACAGGGCCAAGAGACCCAGTACTTC. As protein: CASSSQGQETQYF.

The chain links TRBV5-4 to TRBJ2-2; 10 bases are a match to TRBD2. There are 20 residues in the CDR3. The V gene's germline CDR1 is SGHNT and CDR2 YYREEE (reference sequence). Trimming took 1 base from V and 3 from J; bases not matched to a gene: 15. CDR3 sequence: CASSLRSGRAALPDTGELFF. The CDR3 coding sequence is TGTGCCAGCAGCTTGCGGAGCGGGAGGGCCGCTTTGCCTGACACCGGGGAGCTGTTTTTT.

CDR3 loop: CARSTGNYGYTF. In DNA, the CDR3 is TGTGCTCGGTCGACAGGGAACTATGGCTACACCTTC. The gene calls are TRBV2 and TRBJ1-2; 7 positions match TRBD1. The germline V gene has CDR1 SNHLY and CDR2 FYNNEI. The CDR3 is made up of 12 amino acids.

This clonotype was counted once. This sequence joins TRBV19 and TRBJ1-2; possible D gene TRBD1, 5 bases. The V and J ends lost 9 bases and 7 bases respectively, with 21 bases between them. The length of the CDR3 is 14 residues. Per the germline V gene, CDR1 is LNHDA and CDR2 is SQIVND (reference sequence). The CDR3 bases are TGTGCCAGCAGCCTTAACTGGGGGAACGGTGGCTACACCTTC. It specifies CASSLNWGNGGYTF. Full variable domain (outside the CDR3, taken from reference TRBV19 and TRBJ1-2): DGGITQSPKYLFRKEGQNVTLSCEQNLNHDAMYWYRQDPGQGLRLIYYSQIVNDFQKGDIAEGYSVSREKKESFPLTVTSAQKNPTAFYLCASSLNWGNGGYTFGSGTRLTVV.

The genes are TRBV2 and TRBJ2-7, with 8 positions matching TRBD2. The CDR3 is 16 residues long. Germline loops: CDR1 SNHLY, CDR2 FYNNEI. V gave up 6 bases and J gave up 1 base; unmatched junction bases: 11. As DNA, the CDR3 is TGTGCCAGCAGCACAGACATGAGCGGGGGATCCTACGAGCAGTACTTC. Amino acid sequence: CASSTDMSGGSYEQYF.

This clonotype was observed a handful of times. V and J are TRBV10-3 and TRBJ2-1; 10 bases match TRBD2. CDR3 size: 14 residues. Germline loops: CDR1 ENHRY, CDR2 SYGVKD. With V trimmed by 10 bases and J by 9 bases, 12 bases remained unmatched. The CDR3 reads CASTASGRQFEQFF. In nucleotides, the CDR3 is TGTGCCAGCACAGCTAGCGGGAGACAATTTGAGCAGTTCTTC.

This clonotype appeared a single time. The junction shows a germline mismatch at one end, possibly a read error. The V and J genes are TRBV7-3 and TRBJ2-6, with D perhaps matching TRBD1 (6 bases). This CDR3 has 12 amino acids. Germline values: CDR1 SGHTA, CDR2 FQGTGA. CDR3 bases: TGTGCCAGCGGCCCGGGGACAACTCCTGAAGCTTTC. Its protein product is CASGPGTTPEAF.

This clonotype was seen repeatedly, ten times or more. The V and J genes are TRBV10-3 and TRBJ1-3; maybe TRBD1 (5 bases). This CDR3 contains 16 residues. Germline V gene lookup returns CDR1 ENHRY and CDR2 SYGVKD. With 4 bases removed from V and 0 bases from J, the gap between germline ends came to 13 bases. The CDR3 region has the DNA TGTGCCATCAGTGTCAGGGCCGAGCCCTCTGGAAACACCATATATTTT. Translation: CAISVRAEPSGNTIYF.

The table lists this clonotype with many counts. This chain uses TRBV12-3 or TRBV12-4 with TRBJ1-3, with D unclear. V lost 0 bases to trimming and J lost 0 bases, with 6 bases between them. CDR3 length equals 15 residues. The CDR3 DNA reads TGTGCCAGCAGTTTAGCGGCAGTCTCTGGAAACACCATATATTTT. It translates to CASSLAAVSGNTIYF.

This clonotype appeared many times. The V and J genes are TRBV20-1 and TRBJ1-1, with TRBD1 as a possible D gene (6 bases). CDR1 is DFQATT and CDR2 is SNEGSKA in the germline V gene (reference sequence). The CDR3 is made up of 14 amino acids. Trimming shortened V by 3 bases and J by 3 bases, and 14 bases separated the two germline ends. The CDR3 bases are TGCAGTGCTAGGAGGGGGGCTCGGGACACTGAAGCTTTCTTT. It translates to CSARRGARDTEAFF.

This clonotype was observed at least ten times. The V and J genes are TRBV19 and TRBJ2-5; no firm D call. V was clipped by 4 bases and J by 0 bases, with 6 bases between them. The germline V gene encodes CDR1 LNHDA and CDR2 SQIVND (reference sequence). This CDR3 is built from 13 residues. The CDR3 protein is CASSTTYQETQYF. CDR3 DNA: TGTGCCAGTAGTACGACTTACCAAGAGACCCAGTACTTC.

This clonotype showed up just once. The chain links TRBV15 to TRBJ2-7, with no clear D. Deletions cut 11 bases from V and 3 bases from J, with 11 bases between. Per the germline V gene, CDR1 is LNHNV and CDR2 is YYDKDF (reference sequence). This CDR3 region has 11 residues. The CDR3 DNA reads TGTGCCTCAACAGACGGCTACGAGCAGTACTTC. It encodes CASTDGYEQYF.

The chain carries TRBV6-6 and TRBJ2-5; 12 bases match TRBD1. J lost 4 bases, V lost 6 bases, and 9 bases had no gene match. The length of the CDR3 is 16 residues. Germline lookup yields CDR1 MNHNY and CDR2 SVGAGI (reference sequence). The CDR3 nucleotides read TGTGCCAGCAGCCAGGGACAGGGGGCATTAGGAGAGACCCAGTACTTC. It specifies CASSQGQGALGETQYF.

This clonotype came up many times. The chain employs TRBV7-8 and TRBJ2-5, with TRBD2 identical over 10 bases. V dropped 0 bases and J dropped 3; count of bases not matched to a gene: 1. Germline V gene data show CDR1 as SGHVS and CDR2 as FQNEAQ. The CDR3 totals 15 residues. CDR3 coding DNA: TGTGCCAGCAGCTTAGCTCTAGCGGGAGAAGAGACCCAGTACTTC. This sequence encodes CASSLALAGEETQYF.

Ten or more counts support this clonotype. DNA of the CDR3: TGCGCCAGCAGCTTGGGACAGGGCAAAAACACCATATATTTT. Protein sequence: CASSLGQGKNTIYF. The chain links TRBV5-1 to TRBJ1-3; 7 nucleotides align to TRBD1. CDR1 is SGHRS and CDR2 is YFSETQ in the germline V gene. There are 14 residues in the CDR3. Unmatched junction bases numbered 3, after V lost 0 bases and J lost 6 bases.

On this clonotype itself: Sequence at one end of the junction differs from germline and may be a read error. CDR3: CVSSAGTAGGELFF. In DNA form, the CDR3 reads TGTGTCAGCAGCGCAGGGACAGCTGGCGGGGAGCTGTTTTTT. The V call is TRBV9, the J call TRBJ2-2, with 7 nucleotides matching TRBD1. This CDR3 spans 14 amino acids. Germline CDR1 is SGDLS and CDR2 is YYNGEE.

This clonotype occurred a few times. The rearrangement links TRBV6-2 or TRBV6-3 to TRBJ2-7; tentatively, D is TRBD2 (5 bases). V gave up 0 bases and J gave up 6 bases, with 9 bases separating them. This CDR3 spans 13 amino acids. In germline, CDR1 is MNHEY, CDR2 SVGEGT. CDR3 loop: CASSYSDLLEQYF. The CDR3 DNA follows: TGTGCCAGCAGTTACTCGGACTTGCTCGAGCAGTACTTC.